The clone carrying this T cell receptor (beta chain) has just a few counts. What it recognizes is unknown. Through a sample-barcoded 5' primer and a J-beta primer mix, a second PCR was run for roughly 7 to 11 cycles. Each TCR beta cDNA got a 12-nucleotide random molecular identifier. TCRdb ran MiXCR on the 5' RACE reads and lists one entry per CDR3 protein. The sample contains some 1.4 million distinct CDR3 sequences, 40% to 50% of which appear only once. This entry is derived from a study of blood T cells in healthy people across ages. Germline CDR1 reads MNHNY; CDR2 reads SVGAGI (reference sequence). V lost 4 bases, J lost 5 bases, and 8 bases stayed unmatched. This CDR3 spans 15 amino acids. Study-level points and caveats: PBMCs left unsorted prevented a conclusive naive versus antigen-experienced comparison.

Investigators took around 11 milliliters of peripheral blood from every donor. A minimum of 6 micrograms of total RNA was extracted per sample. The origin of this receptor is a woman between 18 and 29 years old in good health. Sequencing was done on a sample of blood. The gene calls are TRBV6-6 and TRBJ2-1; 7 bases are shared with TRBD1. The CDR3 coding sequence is TGTGCCAGCAGTTTCACCGGGACAGTCAACAATGAGCAGTTCTTC. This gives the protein CASSFTGTVNNEQFF.